This T cell receptor (beta chain) is drawn from a study of cytomegalovirus exposure and HLA in healthy donors. Study context: The study's early data release held about 85 million unique TCRs from HLA-typed donors.

The PCR was carried out with 60 Vbeta primers and 13 Jbeta primers. Clones were sequenced by immunoSEQ multiplex PCR, and TCRdb holds only the in-frame ones, with some missing. The sample shows some 110,000 clones, less than 80% of them seen only once. This CDR3 comprises 11 residues. V was trimmed by 3 bases and J by 11 bases, leaving 10 bases between them. The germline CDR1 and CDR2 sequences are LGHNA and YNFKEQ. Study-wide findings and caveats: Specific recognition of CMV antigens was confirmed in vitro for a few chains (all CMV-associated). The study designated some 180 TCR beta chains cytomegalovirus-associated. The number of N-insertions in an Asian-associated ancestry cluster was reportedly below the roughly 670-donor mean in a later analysis.

Remarks on this clone: Its antigen is still unknown.

This clonotype was sampled from a woman aged 50 to 65 in good health and CMV-seropositive. The rearrangement uses TRBV4-2 and TRBJ1-1; D might be TRBD1 (5 bases). The sample taken for sequencing was PBMCs. CDR3 sequence: CASSHPKGAFF. In nucleotides, the CDR3 is TGTGCCAGCAGCCACCCCAAGGGGGCTTTCTTT.